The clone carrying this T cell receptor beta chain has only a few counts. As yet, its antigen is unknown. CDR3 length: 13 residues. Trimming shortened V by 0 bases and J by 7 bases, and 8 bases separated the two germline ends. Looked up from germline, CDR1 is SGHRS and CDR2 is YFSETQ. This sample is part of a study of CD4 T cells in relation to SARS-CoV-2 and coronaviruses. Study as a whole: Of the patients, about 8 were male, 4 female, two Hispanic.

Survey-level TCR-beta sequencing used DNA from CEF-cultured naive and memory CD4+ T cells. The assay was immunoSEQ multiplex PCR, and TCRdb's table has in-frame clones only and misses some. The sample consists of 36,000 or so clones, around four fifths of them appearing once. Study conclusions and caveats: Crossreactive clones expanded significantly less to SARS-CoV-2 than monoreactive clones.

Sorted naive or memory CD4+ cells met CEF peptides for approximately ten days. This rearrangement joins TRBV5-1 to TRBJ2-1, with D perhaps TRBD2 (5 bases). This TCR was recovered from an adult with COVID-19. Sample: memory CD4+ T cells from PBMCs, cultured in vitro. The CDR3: CASSLAEGNEQFF. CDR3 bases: TGCGCCAGCAGCTTGGCCGAGGGTAATGAGCAGTTCTTC.